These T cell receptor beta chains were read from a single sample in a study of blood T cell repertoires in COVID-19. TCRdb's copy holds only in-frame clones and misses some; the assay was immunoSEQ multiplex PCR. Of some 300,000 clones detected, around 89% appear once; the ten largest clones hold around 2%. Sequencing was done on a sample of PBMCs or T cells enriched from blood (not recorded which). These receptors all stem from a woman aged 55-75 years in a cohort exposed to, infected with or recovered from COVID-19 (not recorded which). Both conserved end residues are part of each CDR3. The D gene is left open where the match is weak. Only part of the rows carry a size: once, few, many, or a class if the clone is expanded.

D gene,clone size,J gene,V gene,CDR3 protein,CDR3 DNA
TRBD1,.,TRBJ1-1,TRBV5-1,CASSASSGQGRTEAFF,TGCGCCAGCAGCGCTTCAAGTGGACAGGGTCGTACTGAAGCTTTCTTT
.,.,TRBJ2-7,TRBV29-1,CSVELSYEQYF,TGCAGCGTTGAACTCTCCTACGAGCAGTACTTC
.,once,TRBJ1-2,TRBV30,CAWSVVENYGYTF,TGTGCCTGGAGTGTTGTGGAGAACTATGGCTACACCTTC
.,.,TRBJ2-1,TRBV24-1,CATSGGQRQRVSYNEQFF,TGTGCCACCAGTGGAGGGCAGCGGCAACGAGTCTCCTACAATGAGCAGTTCTTC
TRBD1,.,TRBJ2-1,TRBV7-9,CASSPGTGDHEQFF,TGTGCCAGCAGCCCCGGGACAGGGGACCATGAGCAGTTCTTC
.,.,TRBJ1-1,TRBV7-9,CASSPRQDIEAFF,TGTGCCAGCAGCCCGAGACAGGACATTGAAGCTTTCTTT
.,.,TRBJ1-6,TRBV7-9,CASRPQDTNNSPLHF,TGTGCCAGCAGGCCCCAGGACACAAATAATTCACCCCTCCACTTT
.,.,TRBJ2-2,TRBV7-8,CASSPRDMTGELFF,TGTGCCAGCAGCCCAAGGGACATGACCGGGGAGCTGTTTTTT
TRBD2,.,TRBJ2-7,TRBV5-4,CASSLESGTASYEQYF,TGTGCCAGCAGCTTGGAGAGCGGGACGGCATCCTACGAGCAGTACTTC
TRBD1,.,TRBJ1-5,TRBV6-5,CASTRKDRGEQPQHF,TGTGCCAGCACCAGGAAGGACAGGGGGGAACAGCCCCAGCATTTT
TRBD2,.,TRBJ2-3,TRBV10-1,CASSGGLAGGDTQYF,TGCGCCAGCAGCGGCGGACTAGCGGGAGGAGATACGCAGTATTTT
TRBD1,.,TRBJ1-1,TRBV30,CAWGRAGGFSGTEAFF,TGTGCCTGGGGGAGAGCAGGGGGCTTTTCGGGCACTGAAGCTTTCTTT
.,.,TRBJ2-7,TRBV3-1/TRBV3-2,CASSQVAGYEQYF,TGTGCCAGCAGCCAAGTGGCAGGCTACGAGCAGTACTTC
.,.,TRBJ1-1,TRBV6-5,CASRKGTGEGTETFF,TGTGCCAGCAGAAAGGGGACTGGGGAGGGCACTGAAACTTTCTTT
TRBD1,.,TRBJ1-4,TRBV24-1,CATSAWDRVFEKLFF,TGTGCCACCAGTGCTTGGGACAGGGTTTTCGAAAAACTGTTTTTT
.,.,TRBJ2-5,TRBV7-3,CASRKTDEETQYF,TGTGCCAGCAGAAAAACAGATGAAGAGACCCAGTACTTC
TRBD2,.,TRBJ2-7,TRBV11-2,CASSLLAGDSYEQYF,TGTGCCAGCAGCCTACTAGCGGGAGATTCCTACGAGCAGTACTTC
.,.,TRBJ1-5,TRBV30,CAWSTGTNQPQHF,TGTGCCTGGAGCACAGGGACGAATCAGCCCCAGCATTTT
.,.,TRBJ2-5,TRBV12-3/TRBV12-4,CASSVLETQYF,TGTGCCAGCAGCGTACTGGAGACCCAGTACTTC
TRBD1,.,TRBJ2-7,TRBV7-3,CASSPGQGTYEQYF,TGTGCCAGCAGCCCCGGACAGGGAACCTACGAGCAGTACTTC
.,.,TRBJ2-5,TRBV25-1,CASSLTGSRETQYF,TGTGCCAGCAGCCTTACAGGGTCCCGAGAGACCCAGTACTTC
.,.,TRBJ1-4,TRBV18,CASSPRSNEKLFF,TGTGCCAGCTCACCGAGAAGTAATGAAAAACTGTTTTTT
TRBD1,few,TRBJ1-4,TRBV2,CASHMGTGAEKLFF,TGTGCCAGCCACATGGGGACAGGGGCTGAAAAACTGTTTTTT
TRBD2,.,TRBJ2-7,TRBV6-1,CASSEREGYEQYF,TGTGCCAGCAGTGAGCGGGAGGGCTACGAGCAGTACTTC
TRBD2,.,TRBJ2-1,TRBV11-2,CASSLAGLAGAGQFF,TGTGCCAGCAGCTTAGCTGGACTAGCGGGAGCGGGGCAGTTCTTC
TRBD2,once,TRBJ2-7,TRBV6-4,CASRDHLAGHYEQYF,TGTGCCAGCAGAGACCATCTAGCGGGGCACTACGAGCAGTACTTC
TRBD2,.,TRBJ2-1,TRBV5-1,CASSFTGGPYNEQFF,TGCGCCAGCAGCTTTACGGGAGGGCCCTACAATGAGCAGTTCTTC
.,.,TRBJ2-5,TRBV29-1,CSVEDRSTTGRETQYF,TGCAGCGTTGAAGATCGCTCAACGACAGGGAGGGAGACCCAGTACTTC
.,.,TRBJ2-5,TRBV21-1,CASSKKGPGGGQETQYF,TGTGCCAGCAGCAAAAAGGGCCCTGGGGGAGGCCAAGAGACCCAGTACTTC
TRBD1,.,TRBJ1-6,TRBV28,CASRTGWTDSPLHF,TGTGCCAGCCGGACAGGGTGGACTGATTCACCCCTCCACTTT
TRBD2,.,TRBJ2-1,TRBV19,CASTRSGSFNEQFF,TGTGCCAGTACCCGTAGCGGGAGTTTTAATGAGCAGTTCTTC
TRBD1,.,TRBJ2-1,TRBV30,CAWTPGQGYNEQFF,TGTGCCTGGACACCGGGACAGGGGTACAATGAGCAGTTCTTC
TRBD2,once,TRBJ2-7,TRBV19,CASSTLAGPYEQYF,TGTGCCAGTAGTACATTAGCGGGCCCCTACGAGCAGTACTTC
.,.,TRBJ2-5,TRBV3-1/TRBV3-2,CASSQVPEETQYF,TGTGCCAGCAGCCAAGTGCCAGAAGAGACCCAGTACTTC
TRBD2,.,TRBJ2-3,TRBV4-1,CASSLGTSGRGPQYF,TGCGCCAGCAGCCTAGGGACTAGCGGGAGGGGTCCGCAGTATTTT
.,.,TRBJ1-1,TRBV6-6,CASMQSDTEAFF,TGTGCCAGCATGCAGTCTGACACTGAAGCTTTCTTT
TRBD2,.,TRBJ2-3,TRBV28,CASSLPTRTSGSTDTQYF,TGTGCCAGCAGTCTACCTACCCGGACTAGCGGAAGCACAGATACGCAGTATTTT
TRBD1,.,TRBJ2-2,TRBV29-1,CSVGQGEVGELFF,TGCAGCGTGGGACAGGGTGAGGTCGGGGAGCTGTTTTTT
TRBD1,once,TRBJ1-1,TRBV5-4,CASSAGTVNTEAFF,TGTGCCAGCAGCGCCGGGACAGTTAACACTGAAGCTTTCTTT
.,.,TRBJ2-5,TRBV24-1,CATSQGRLETQYF,TGTGCCACCTCTCAGGGGCGCTTGGAGACCCAGTACTTC
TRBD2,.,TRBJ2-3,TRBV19,CASSTSGRALTSTDTQYF,TGTGCCAGTAGTACTAGCGGGAGGGCCCTTACAAGCACAGATACGCAGTATTTT
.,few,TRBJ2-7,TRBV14,CASSQIIGGFNEQYF,TGTGCCAGCAGCCAAATTATAGGGGGATTCAACGAGCAGTACTTC
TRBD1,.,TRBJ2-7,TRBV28,CASSFPGQGANEQYF,TGTGCCAGCAGTTTCCCCGGACAGGGGGCGAACGAGCAGTACTTC
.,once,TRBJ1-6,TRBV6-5,CASRRTGSGSPLHF,TGTGCCAGCAGACGAACAGGGTCAGGATCACCCCTCCACTTT
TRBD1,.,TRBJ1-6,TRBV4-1,CASSRTWDRGNSPLHF,TGCGCCAGCAGCCGGACTTGGGACAGGGGTAATTCACCCCTCCACTTT
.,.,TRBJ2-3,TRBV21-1,CASRKSRGAGGMQYF,TGTGCCAGCAGGAAATCCCGTGGAGCGGGAGGGATGCAGTATTTT
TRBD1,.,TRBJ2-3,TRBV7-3,CASSFRQGTQYF,TGTGCCAGCAGCTTCCGACAGGGGACGCAGTATTTT
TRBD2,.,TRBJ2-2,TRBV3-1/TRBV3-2,CASSQETSDLAGELFF,TGTGCCAGCAGCCAAGAGACTAGCGATTTAGCCGGGGAGCTGTTTTTT
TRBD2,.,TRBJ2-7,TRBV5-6,CASSLTRLAGGYEQYF,TGTGCCAGCAGCTTGACACGCCTAGCGGGAGGGTACGAGCAGTACTTC
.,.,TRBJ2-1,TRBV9,CASSPTGSSYNEQFF,TGTGCCAGCAGCCCAACCGGTAGCTCCTACAATGAGCAGTTCTTC
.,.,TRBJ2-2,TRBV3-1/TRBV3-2,CASSQMSSGELFF,TGTGCCAGCAGCCAAATGTCGTCCGGGGAGCTGTTTTTT
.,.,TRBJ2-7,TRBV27,CASSLSGSYEQYF,TGTGCCAGCAGTTTAAGTGGGAGCTACGAGCAGTACTTC